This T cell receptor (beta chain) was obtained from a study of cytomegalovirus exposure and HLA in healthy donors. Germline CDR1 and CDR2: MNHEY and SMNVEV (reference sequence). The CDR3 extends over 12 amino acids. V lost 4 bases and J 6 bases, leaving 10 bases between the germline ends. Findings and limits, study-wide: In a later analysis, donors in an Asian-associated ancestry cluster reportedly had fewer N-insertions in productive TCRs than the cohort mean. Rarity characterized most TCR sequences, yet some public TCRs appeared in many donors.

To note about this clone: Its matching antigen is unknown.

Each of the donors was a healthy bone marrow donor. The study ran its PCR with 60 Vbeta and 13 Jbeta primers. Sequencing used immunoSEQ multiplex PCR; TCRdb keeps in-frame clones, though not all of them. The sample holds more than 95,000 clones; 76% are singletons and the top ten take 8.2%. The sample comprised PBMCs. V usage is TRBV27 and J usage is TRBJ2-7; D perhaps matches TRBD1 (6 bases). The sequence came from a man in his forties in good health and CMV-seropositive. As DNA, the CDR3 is TGTGCCAGCAGTTCCACAGGGTTCGAGCAGTACTTC. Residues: CASSSTGFEQYF.